This T cell receptor beta chain was found in a study of T cells after posttransplantation cyclophosphamide (dated by TCRdb to the mid-2010s). About the full investigation: T cell repertoire reconstitution was tracked by TRB sequencing after myeloablative bone marrow transplantation in which posttransplantation cyclophosphamide was used as GVHD prophylaxis. Samples from under 40 PTCy-treated patients, along with samples from roughly 15 of their related bone marrow donors, underwent antigen receptor sequencing. Public TRB sequences were queried against a database of over 3,500 sequences associated with responses to pathogens, tumor antigens, self-antigens and alloantigens. In 3 patients, TRB sequencing was also performed on up to roughly 3 more blood samples taken 2 to 5.2 years after transplant, and in 4 patients, pretransplant blood was also TRB-sequenced. Blood from all 30 or so PTCy patients who had 1-year posttransplant specimens underwent TRB sequencing. TRA and TRB clonality were tightly correlated in eight to ten samples, so subsequent TCR analyses focused on TRB only.

The CDR3 goes from the cysteine to the phenylalanine over 14 residues. The sequence is cut down to CDR3 DNA, 42 bases in frame from base 1. V trim: 7 bases; J trim: 0 bases; unmatched bases: 4. From the germline V gene, CDR1 is SQVTM and CDR2 is ANQGSEA. Details on this clone: The antigen this receptor binds is unknown. Per-nucleotide qualities are absent, and no much larger clonotype sits a single base away.

Summary of the overall study and its limitations: Across approximately 45 patients, recipient CMV seropositivity and CMV reactivation were highly associated with TRB clonality; PTCy diversity was similar to CNI/methotrexate controls. The TRB repertoires of T cells infiltrating skin or the GI tract showed only limited overlap with the TRB repertoires found in blood. Donor-recipient similarity was low at 1-2 months but increased during the first year, and donor CD8+ memory clones often dominated later blood repertoires.

TRB sequencing used genomic DNA with the immunoSEQ assay at survey resolution or the hsTCRB kit. On the study's bioinformatics: The immunoSEQ software handled initial read processing, and the LymphoSeq R package was used for repertoire analyses. Clonality was computed as 1 minus normalized Shannon entropy; Gini coefficient was also calculated for each TRB dataset. Phenotypes of unsorted samples were inferred by mapping TRB sequences from sorted subsets of the recipient or donor onto unsorted samples of the same recipient. TCRdb limited this immuneACCESS table to in-frame rearrangements with V and J called. A share of clones is missing; checked studies link under half to unresolved V genes, and the rest is unexplained. That table is the source of V, J and clone size, and D and trimming were worked out from the DNA. The sample includes 5,500 to 8,500 clones, with roughly 77% observed a single time. The ten largest clones capture 20% to 25% of the sample.

The meaning of the sample's treatment or condition label: high-dose cyclophosphamide on days +3 and +4 as single-agent GVHD prophylaxis. Busulfan and fludarabine conditioning, a related or unrelated marrow graft, and cyclophosphamide on days +3 and +4 were given to PTCy patients. The PTCy-treated patients were enrolled in a prospective multi-institutional clinical trial. Mononuclear cells from peripheral blood and bone marrow were separated by Ficoll-Hypaque density centrifugation and then cryopreserved. The TCR comes from a female patient in her 50s who received an allogeneic stem cell transplant from a related donor, was CMV-positive, and had no GVHD. Some T cells seen after a transplant may have their origin in the graft donor. The chain links TRBV29-1 with TRBJ2-2, and TRBD2 matches 8 of the central bases. This specimen consisted of PBMCs, obtained after allogeneic stem cell transplant with posttransplant cyclophosphamide. The CDR3 protein sequence reads: CSGKRGSNTGELFF. The nucleotides are TGCAGCGGAAAGCGGGGGTCGAACACCGGGGAGCTGTTTTTT.